Below, 4 T cell receptor beta chains from the same sample are listed, as sequenced in a study of blood T cell repertoires in COVID-19 (dated by TCRdb to the early 2020s). The method behind the library was the immunoSEQ multiplex PCR assay. This immuneACCESS table, as held by TCRdb, lists in-frame sequences with V and J called but not all clones. Of the missing ones, under half trace to an unresolved V gene in checked studies; the others have no known cause. This sample lists 450,000 to 500,000 clones; around 85% were detected once. Approximately 2.9% of the sample goes to the ten largest clones. Sequenced sample: peripheral blood. These receptors originate from a human donor in a cohort sampled during active COVID-19.

The chain employs TRBV19 and TRBJ1-6, with a tentative D call TRBD1 (6 bases). The CDR3 sequence is 15 residues long. Deletions cut 6 bases from V and 5 bases from J, with 14 bases between. CDR1 and CDR2 (germline): LNHDA, SQIVND (reference sequence). CDR3 sequence reads: CASRNTGLDNSPLHF. For the CDR3, the DNA is TGTGCCAGTAGGAACACAGGGCTCGATAATTCACCCCTCCACTTT.

The chain has TRBV6-2 or TRBV6-3 and TRBJ2-2; 8 nucleotides align to TRBD2. Germline CDR1 reads MNHEY; CDR2 reads SVGEGT. The CDR3 has 16 residues. Trimming removed 2 bases from V and 0 bases from J; junction bases left unmatched: 2. The CDR3: CASSYPGLANTGELFF. CDR3 sequence (DNA): TGTGCCAGCAGTTACCCGGGACTAGCGAACACCGGGGAGCTGTTTTTT.

CDR3 in DNA: TGTGCCAGCAGCTTAGCCGGGACATTAACCTACGAGCAGTACTTC. Translated, it gives CASSLAGTLTYEQYF. The chain is built from TRBV7-9 and TRBJ2-7, with D perhaps matching TRBD1 (6 bases). CDR3 length: 15 residues. CDR1 SEHNR and CDR2 FQNEAQ come from the germline V gene (reference sequence). Trimming took 0 bases from V and 2 from J, leaving 11 bases between them.

V usage is TRBV5-6 and J usage is TRBJ2-7; D unresolved. This CDR3 has 16 amino acids. The ends were cut back, 0 bases at V and 3 bases at J, with 16 bases in the middle. Germline V gene sequence: CDR1 SGHDT, CDR2 YYEEEE. This CDR3 reads CASSLVSPGRLYEQYF. The CDR3 region has the DNA TGTGCCAGCAGCTTGGTGTCCCCAGGCCGCCTCTACGAGCAGTACTTC. The complete variable domain, with remaining parts taken from reference TRBV5-6 and TRBJ2-7, reads DAGVTQSPTHLIKTRGQQVTLRCSPKSGHDTVSWYQQALGQGPQFIFQYYEEEERQRGNFPDRFSGHQFPNYSSELNVNALLLGDSALYLCASSLVSPGRLYEQYFGPGTRLTVT.